This T cell receptor (beta chain) appears in the sequencing data of a study of shared clonotypes between healthy human individuals. Study results and limitations: It was the non-shared clonotypes that had lower generation probabilities than clonotypes shared by all four donors.

This clone showed up just once. Its antigen is still unknown. Clones were sequenced by immunoSEQ multiplex PCR, and TCRdb holds only the in-frame ones, with some missing. The sample shows 1,400,000 or so clones, just under 99% of them seen only once. CD4+ cell separation produced CD45RA+ naive and CD45RA-negative memory subsets. CDR3 length: 19 amino acids. CDR1 is SEHNR, CDR2 FQNEAQ, per germline (reference sequence). V was pared by 0 bases and J by 0 bases, with 18 bases between. Sequenced: naive CD4+ T cells sorted from blood. Subset: CD45RA+ positively selected. The rearrangement uses TRBV7-9 and TRBJ1-5; TRBD1 might be the D (6 bases). This sequence was found in a man aged 25 to 40 in good health. In DNA, the CDR3 is TGTGCCAGCAGCTTAGCGCTGGGGGGGGCCATTTATAGCAATCAGCCCCAGCATTTT. It encodes CASSLALGGAIYSNQPQHF. Full variable domain (remainder filled in from reference TRBV7-9 and TRBJ1-5): DTGVSQNPRHKITKRGQNVTFRCDPISEHNRLYWYRQTLGQGPEFLTYFQNEAQLEKSRLLSDRFSAERPKGSFSTLEIQRTEQGDSAMYLCASSLALGGAIYSNQPQHFGDGTRLSIL.